The 4 T cell receptor beta chains given below trace back to one sample, sequenced in a study of T cell changes during pregnancy in multiple sclerosis. Assay used: immunoSEQ multiplex PCR; TCRdb lists only in-frame clones, some missing. The table includes 95,000 to 110,000 clones, about nine tenths detected once. Here the sequenced sample was peripheral blood, taken in the third trimester of pregnancy. Source of these receptors: a female donor in good health, enrolled as a control in a pregnancy study.

This chain links TRBV7-3 with TRBJ1-3; no clear D. Germline V gene lookup returns CDR1 SGHTA and CDR2 FQGTGA. V lost 2 bases, J lost 4 bases, and 9 bases lay in between. The CDR3 length is 14 residues. CDR3: CASSLDGSGNTIYF. In DNA, the CDR3 is TGTGCCAGCAGCTTAGACGGGTCCGGAAACACCATATATTTT. The full variable domain, with the rest looked up from reference TRBV7-3 and TRBJ1-3, is GAGVSQTPSNKVTEKGKYVELRCDPISGHTALYWYRQSLGQGPEFLIYFQGTGAADDSGLPNDRFFAVRPEGSVSTLKIQRTERGDSAVYLCASSLDGSGNTIYFGEGSWLTVV.

The CDR3 loop is CASGWVQGVTEKLFF. The CDR3 nucleotides read TGTGCTAGTGGTTGGGTACAGGGGGTGACTGAAAAACTGTTTTTT. This chain uses TRBV12-5 with TRBJ1-4, with 8 bases that match TRBD1. Per the germline V gene, CDR1 is LGHNT and CDR2 is FRNRAP. The length of the CDR3 is 15 residues. The V segment lost 4 bases and the J segment 7 bases; nucleotides outside the gene matches: 8.

As DNA, the CDR3 is TGTGCCAGCAGCGACCGACAGGGGGGCACAGATACGCAGTATTTT. Protein product: CASSDRQGGTDTQYF. The chain combines TRBV9 with TRBJ2-3; 9 nucleotides agree with TRBD1. CDR3 length equals 15 residues. The germline V gene has CDR1 SGDLS and CDR2 YYNGEE. The trim removed 3 bases at V and 1 base at J, leaving 3 bases unmatched.

The rearrangement joins TRBV9 to TRBJ2-2, with TRBD2 identical over 11 bases. J lost 6 bases, V lost 4 bases, and 5 bases had no gene match. Germline CDR1 and CDR2: SGDLS and YYNGEE. The CDR3 sequence is 15 residues long. Here the CDR3 reads CASSIAGGPSGELFF. CDR3 DNA sequence: TGTGCCAGCAGCATAGCGGGGGGGCCCTCCGGGGAGCTGTTTTTT.